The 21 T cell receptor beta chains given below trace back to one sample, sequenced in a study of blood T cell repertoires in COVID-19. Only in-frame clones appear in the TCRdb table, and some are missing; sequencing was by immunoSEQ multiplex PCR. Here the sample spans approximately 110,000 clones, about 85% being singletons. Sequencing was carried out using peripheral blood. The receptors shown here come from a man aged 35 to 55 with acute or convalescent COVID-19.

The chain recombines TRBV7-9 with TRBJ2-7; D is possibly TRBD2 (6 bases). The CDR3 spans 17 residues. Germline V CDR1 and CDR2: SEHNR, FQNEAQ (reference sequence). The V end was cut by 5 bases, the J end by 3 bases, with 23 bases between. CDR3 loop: CASSPALTSLTLYEQYF. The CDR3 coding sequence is TGTGCCAGCAGCCCAGCCCTGACTAGTTTAACCCTCTACGAGCAGTACTTC.

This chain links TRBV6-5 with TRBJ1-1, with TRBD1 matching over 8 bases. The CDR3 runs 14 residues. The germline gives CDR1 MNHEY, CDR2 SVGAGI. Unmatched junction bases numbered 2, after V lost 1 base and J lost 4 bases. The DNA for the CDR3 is TGTGCCAGCAGTTACTGGCAGGGGGCCACTGAAGCTTTCTTT. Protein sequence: CASSYWQGATEAFF.

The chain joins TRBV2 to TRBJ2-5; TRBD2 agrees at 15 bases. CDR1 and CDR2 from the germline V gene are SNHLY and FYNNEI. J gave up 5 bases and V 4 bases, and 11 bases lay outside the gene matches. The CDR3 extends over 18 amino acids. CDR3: CASSGAGLAGGPLETQYF. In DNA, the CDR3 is TGTGCCAGCAGTGGGGCAGGACTAGCGGGGGGGCCTTTGGAGACCCAGTACTTC.

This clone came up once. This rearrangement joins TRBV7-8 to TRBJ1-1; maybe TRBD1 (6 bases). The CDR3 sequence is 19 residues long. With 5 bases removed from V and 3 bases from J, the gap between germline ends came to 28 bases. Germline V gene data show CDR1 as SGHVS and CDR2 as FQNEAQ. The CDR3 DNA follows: TGTGCCAGCAGCCCCCATAGGTTTAGACAGGTAGGGAGATACACTGAAGCTTTCTTT. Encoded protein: CASSPHRFRQVGRYTEAFF.

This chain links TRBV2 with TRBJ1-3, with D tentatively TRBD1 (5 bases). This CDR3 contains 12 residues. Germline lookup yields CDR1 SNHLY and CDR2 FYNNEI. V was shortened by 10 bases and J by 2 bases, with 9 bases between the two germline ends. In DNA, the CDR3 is TGTGCCACAGAAGGGGCTGGAAACACCATATATTTT. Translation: CATEGAGNTIYF.

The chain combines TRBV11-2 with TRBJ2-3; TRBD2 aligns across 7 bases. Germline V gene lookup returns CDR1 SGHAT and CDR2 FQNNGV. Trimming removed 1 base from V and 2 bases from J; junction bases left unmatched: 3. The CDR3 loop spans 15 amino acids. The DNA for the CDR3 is TGTGCCAGCAGCTTAGTCGGGGGGACCACAGATACGCAGTATTTT. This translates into CASSLVGGTTDTQYF.

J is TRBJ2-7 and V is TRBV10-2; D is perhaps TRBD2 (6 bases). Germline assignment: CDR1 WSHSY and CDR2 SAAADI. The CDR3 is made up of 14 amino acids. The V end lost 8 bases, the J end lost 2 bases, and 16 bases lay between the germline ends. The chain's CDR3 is CASCLRRETYEQYF. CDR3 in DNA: TGCGCCAGCTGTTTAAGGCGGGAAACCTACGAGCAGTACTTC.

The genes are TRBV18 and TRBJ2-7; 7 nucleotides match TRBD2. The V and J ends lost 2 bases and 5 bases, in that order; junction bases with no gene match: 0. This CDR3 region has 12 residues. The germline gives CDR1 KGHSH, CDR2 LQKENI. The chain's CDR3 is CASSPGGDEQYF. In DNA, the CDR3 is TGTGCCAGCTCACCAGGGGGGGACGAGCAGTACTTC.

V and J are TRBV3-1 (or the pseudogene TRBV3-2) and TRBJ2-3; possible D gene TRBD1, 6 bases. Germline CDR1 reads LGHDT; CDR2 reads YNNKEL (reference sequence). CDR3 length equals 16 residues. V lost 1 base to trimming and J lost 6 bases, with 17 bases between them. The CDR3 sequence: CASSQGNRALRDTQYF. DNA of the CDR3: TGTGCCAGCAGCCAAGGCAACAGGGCCCTGAGGGATACGCAGTATTTT.

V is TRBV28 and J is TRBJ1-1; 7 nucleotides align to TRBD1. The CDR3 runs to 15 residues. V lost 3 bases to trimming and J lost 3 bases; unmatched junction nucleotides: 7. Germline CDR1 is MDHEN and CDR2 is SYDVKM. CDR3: CASSFKGALYTEAFF. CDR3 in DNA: TGTGCCAGCAGTTTTAAGGGGGCGTTATACACTGAAGCTTTCTTT.

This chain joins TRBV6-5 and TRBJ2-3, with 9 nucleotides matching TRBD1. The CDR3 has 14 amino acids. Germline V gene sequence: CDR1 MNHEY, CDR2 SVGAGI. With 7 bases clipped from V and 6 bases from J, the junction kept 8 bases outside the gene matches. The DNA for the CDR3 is TGTGCCAGCACCCCGGACAGGGGTTTGGATACGCAGTATTTT. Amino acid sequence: CASTPDRGLDTQYF.

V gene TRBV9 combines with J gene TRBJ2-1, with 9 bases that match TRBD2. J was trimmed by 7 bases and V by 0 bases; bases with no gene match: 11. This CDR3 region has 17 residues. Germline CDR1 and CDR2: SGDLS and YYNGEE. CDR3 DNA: TGTGCCAGCAGCGTAGAGGTGGTAGCGGGAGCGAGGAATGAGCAGTTCTTC. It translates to CASSVEVVAGARNEQFF. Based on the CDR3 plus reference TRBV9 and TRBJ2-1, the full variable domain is DSGVTQTPKHLITATGQRVTLRCSPRSGDLSVYWYQQSLDQGLQFLIQYYNGEERAKGNILERFSAQQFPDLHSELNLSSLELGDSALYFCASSVEVVAGARNEQFFGPGTRLTVL.

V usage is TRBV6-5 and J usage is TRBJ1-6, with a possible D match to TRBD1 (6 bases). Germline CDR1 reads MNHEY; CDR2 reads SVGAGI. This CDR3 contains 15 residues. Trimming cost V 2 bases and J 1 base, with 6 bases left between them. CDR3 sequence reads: CASSYDRSYNSPLHF. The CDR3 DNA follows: TGTGCCAGCAGTTACGACAGGTCCTATAATTCACCCCTCCACTTT.

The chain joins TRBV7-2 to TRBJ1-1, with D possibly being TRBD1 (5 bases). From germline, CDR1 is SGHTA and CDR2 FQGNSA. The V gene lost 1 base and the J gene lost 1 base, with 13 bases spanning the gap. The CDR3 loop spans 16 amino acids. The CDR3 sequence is CASSLGLGLGNTEAFF. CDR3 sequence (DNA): TGTGCCAGCAGCTTAGGGCTGGGGCTGGGGAACACTGAAGCTTTCTTT.

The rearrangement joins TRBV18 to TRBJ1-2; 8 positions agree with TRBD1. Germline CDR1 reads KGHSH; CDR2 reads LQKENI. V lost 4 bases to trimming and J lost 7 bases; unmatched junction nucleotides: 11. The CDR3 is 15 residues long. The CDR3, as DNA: TGTGCCAGCTCACGATCGGGACAGGTGGGGTTTGGCTACACCTTC. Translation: CASSRSGQVGFGYTF. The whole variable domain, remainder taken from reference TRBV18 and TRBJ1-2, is NAGVMQNPRHLVRRRGQEARLRCSPMKGHSHVYWYRQLPEEGLKFMVYLQKENIIDESGMPKERFSAEFPKEGPSILRIQQVVRGDSAAYFCASSRSGQVGFGYTFGSGTRLTVV.

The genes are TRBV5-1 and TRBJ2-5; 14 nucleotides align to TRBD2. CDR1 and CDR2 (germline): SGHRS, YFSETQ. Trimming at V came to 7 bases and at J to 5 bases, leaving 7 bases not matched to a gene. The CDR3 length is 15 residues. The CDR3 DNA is TGCGCCAGCGCCTCGGGACTAGCGGGAGTCGAGACCCAGTACTTC. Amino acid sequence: CASASGLAGVETQYF. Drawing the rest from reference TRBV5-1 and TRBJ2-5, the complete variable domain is KAGVTQTPRYLIKTRGQQVTLSCSPISGHRSVSWYQQTPGQGLQFLFEYFSETQRNKGNFPGRFSGRQFSNSRSEMNVSTLELGDSALYLCASASGLAGVETQYFGPGTRLLVL.

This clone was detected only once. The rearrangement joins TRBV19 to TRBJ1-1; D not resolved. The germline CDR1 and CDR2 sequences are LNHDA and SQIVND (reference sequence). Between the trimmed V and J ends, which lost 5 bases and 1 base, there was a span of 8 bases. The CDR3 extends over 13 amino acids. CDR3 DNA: TGTGCCAGTAGTTCCGAGGGGAACACTGAAGCTTTCTTT. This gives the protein CASSSEGNTEAFF.

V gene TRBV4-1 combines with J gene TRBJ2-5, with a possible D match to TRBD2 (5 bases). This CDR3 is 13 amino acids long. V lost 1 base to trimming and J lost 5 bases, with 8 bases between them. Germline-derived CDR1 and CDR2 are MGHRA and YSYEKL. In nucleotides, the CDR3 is TGCGCCAGCAGCCAAGGGGAGAGGGAGACCCAGTACTTC. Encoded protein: CASSQGERETQYF.

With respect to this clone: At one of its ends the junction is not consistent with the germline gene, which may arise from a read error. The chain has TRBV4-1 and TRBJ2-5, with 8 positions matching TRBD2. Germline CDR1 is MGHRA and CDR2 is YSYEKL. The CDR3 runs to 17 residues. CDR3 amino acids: CASSLNAGTRGPEAQYF. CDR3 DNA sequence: TGCGCCAGCAGCCTAAATGCCGGGACTAGGGGCCCAGAGGCCCAGTACTTC.

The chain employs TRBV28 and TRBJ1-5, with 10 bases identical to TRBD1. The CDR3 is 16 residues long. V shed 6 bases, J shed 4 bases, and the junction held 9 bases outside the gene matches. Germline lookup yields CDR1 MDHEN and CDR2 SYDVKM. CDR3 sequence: CASSDSDRGGNQPQHF. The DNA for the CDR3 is TGTGCCAGCAGCGATTCGGACAGGGGGGGGAATCAGCCCCAGCATTTT.

The CDR3 loop is CASSEAPGTGHNEQFF. The CDR3 nucleotides are TGTGCCAGCAGTGAAGCTCCCGGGACTGGACACAATGAGCAGTTCTTC. This chain links TRBV6-1 with TRBJ2-1; D perhaps matches TRBD2 (6 bases). V was pared by 0 bases and J by 5 bases, with 14 bases between. The CDR3 totals 16 residues. The germline V gene encodes CDR1 MNHNS and CDR2 SASEGT.